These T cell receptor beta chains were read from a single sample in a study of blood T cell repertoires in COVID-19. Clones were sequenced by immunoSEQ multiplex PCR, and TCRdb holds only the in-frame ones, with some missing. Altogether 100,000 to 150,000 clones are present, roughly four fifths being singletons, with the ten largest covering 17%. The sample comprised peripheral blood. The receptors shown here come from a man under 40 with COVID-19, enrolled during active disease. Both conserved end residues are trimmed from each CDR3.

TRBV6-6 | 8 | ASRAEGYT
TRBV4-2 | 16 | ASSHGLAGVRHTGELF
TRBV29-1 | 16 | SVEGFWTGGSNTGELF
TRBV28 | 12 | ASSSAGGHETQY
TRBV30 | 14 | AWSVGGTGWGEKLF
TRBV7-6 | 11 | ASSLRQGETQY
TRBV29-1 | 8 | SVIITEAF
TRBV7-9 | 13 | ASTRAAATNEKLF
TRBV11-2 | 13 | ASSSGQASYNEQF
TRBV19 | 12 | ASSVGDRVYEQY
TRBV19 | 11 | ASSLDRHYEQY
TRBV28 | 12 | ASSLYVGDEKLF
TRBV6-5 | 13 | ASSYLDRGKNIQY
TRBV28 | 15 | ASSLGRFSSGANVLT
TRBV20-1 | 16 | SASVPSGRPEGNGELF
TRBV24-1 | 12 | ATSDWRGNYGYT
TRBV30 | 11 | AWMYSSYNEQF
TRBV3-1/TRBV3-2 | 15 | ASSDDRTGERQETQY
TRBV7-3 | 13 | ASSSQGGPGNTIY
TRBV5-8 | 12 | ASSRQGTGNTIY
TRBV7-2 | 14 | ASSPRLAGTTDTQY
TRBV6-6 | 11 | ASSPKTSGTQY
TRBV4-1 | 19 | ASSQVGEGGTSGIAKNIQY
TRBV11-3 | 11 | ASSLENRGGYT
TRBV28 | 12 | ASSRGQLREKLF
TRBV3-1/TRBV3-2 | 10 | ASSPLAGELF
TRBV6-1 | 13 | ASSEATAERSKRY
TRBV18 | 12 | ASSSGTDHYEQY
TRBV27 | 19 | ASSLSSWGSISGTGYNEQF
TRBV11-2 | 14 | ASSLGQGSRRDGYT
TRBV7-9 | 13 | ASSSRVSGANVLT
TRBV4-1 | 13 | ASSQVWDRVHEQY
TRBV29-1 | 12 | SVEGWGQPYGYT
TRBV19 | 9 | ASSIGPEQF
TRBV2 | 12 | ASSQGGGLQPQH
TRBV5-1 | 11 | ASSFQGSNEQF
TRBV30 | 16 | AWSTTTGGVLGNQPQH
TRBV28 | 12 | ASSTGTSSYEQY
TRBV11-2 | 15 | ASSFARGGANTGELF
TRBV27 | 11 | ASRLAGTDTQY
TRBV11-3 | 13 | ASSKTSGGNGELF